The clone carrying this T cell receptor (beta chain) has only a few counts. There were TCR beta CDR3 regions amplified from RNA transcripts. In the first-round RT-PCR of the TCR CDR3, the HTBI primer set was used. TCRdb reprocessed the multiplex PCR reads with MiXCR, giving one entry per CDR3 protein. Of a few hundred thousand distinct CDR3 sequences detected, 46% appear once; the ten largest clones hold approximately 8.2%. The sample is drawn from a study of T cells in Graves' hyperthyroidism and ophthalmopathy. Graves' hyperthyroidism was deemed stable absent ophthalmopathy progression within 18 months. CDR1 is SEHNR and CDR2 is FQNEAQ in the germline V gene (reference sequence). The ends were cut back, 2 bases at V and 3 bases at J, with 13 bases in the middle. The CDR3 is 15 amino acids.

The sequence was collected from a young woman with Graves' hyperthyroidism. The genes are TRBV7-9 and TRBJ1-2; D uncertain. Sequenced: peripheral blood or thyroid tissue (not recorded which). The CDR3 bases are TGTGCCAGCAGCTTATTCGACACGGGGTACTATGGCTACACCTTC. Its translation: CASSLFDTGYYGYTF.